A single sample is the source of the 26 T cell receptor beta chains below, sequenced in a study of somatic mutations in cytotoxic T cells in rheumatoid arthritis. Using immunoSEQ multiplex PCR, the repertoire was profiled, and TCRdb retains in-frame clones only, with some absent. This table has roughly 30,000 clones, around four fifths appearing once. Material for sequencing was CD8+ T cells sorted from blood. These receptors were obtained from an adult with rheumatoid arthritis.

This rearrangement joins TRBV9 to TRBJ1-4; D unresolved. This CDR3 comprises 13 residues. CDR1 SGDLS and CDR2 YYNGEE come from the germline V gene. Trimming stripped 4 bases from V and 8 bases from J, with 12 bases between. The CDR3 nucleotides read TGTGCCAGCAGCCCTTCCGGTGTCGAAAAACTGTTTTTT. The encoded protein is CASSPSGVEKLFF.

This chain joins TRBV5-6 and TRBJ2-3; 7 nucleotides agree with TRBD2. Germline V gives CDR1 SGHDT, CDR2 YYEEEE. V was pared by 1 base and J by 2 bases, with 10 bases of the junction left unmatched. The CDR3 sequence is 17 residues long. As DNA, the CDR3 is TGTGCCAGCAGCTTGTGGGGTTCCGGGAGGCCCACAGATACGCAGTATTTT. Its translation: CASSLWGSGRPTDTQYF.

The chain links TRBV6-8 to TRBJ2-7; D not resolved. CDR3 size: 11 residues. Germline CDR1 is MNHGY and CDR2 is SAAAGT. V shed 1 base and J shed 4 bases, with 2 bases lying between them. The CDR3 DNA follows: TGTGCCAGCAGTTACTTTTACGAGCAGTACTTC. Translation gives CASSYFYEQYF.

The chain is built from TRBV28 and TRBJ1-5; D is possibly TRBD1 (6 bases). The germline V gene encodes CDR1 MDHEN and CDR2 SYDVKM. The length of the CDR3 is 16 residues. Trimming removed 5 bases at V and 1 base at J, with 15 bases between. The CDR3 region is CASSDPTGGSNQPQHF. CDR3 nucleotide sequence: TGTGCCAGCAGTGACCCGACAGGAGGGAGCAATCAGCCCCAGCATTTT.

J is TRBJ2-1 and V is TRBV28; 11 positions agree with TRBD2. The CDR3 has 18 amino acids. J was trimmed by 4 bases and V by 4 bases; bases with no gene match: 12. The germline V gene has CDR1 MDHEN and CDR2 SYDVKM. The CDR3 sequence: CASSYGPGTSGTYNEQFF. The CDR3 nucleotides read TGTGCCAGCAGTTACGGTCCGGGGACTAGCGGTACTTACAATGAGCAGTTCTTC.

The chain combines TRBV29-1 with TRBJ2-7, with 7 bases fitting TRBD2. V lost 6 bases, J lost 0 bases, and 17 bases stayed unmatched. The CDR3 spans 17 residues. Germline V gene sequence: CDR1 SQVTM, CDR2 ANQGSEA. CDR3 nucleotides: TGCAGCGTGGAGGCTGGGGGGGGAGGGGAAAACTCCTACGAGCAGTACTTC. It codes for CSVEAGGGGENSYEQYF.

V and J are TRBV28 and TRBJ1-6; D unclear. The CDR3 is 18 residues long. Trimming took 7 bases from V and 3 from J, leaving 22 bases between them. Germline V gene data show CDR1 as MDHEN and CDR2 as SYDVKM. CDR3 sequence (DNA): TGTGCCAGCAACTTCTCGACCTCCGGCACCTACTATAATTCACCCCTCCACTTT. Encoded protein: CASNFSTSGTYYNSPLHF.

This chain joins TRBV9 and TRBJ1-1; 7 bases align to TRBD1. Trimming cost V 1 base and J 4 bases; bases outside gene matches: 4. The CDR3 totals 14 residues. Germline V gene data show CDR1 as SGDLS and CDR2 as YYNGEE. The DNA for the CDR3 is TGTGCCAGCAGCGTACTCACAGGGGCCACTGAAGCTTTCTTT. Its translation: CASSVLTGATEAFF.

The CDR3 DNA reads TGTGCCAGCAGCTTGACCGCCGTTACTCATGAAGCTTTCTTT. It specifies CASSLTAVTHEAFF. The chain uses TRBV7-9 and TRBJ1-1; D unclear. CDR1 SEHNR and CDR2 FQNEAQ come from the germline V gene (reference sequence). The CDR3 is 14 amino acids. Trimming took off 3 bases at V and 7 bases at J, with 15 bases between the two ends.

The gene calls are TRBV6-6 and TRBJ2-1; 8 bases are a match to TRBD1. Trimming removed 3 bases from V and 7 bases from J; junction bases left unmatched: 11. There are 16 residues in the CDR3. CDR1 MNHNY and CDR2 SVGAGI come from the germline V gene (reference sequence). CDR3: CASSYRGTGRENEQFF. The DNA of the CDR3 is TGTGCCAGCAGTTATCGTGGGACAGGTAGGGAGAATGAGCAGTTCTTC.

V usage is TRBV19 and J usage is TRBJ1-2; D possibly corresponds to TRBD1 (5 bases). The germline gives CDR1 LNHDA, CDR2 SQIVND (reference sequence). V was trimmed by 3 bases and J by 5 bases, leaving 10 bases between them. The CDR3 covers 13 residues. This CDR3 reads CASSMRGTYGYTF. CDR3 nucleotides: TGTGCCAGTAGTATGAGAGGGACTTATGGCTACACCTTC.

A single count supports this clone. V gene TRBV11-2 combines with J gene TRBJ2-2; 10 bases match TRBD1. Germline V lookup: CDR1 SGHAT, CDR2 FQNNGV. This CDR3 comprises 16 residues. V lost 2 bases to trimming and J lost 7 bases; unmatched junction nucleotides: 7. CDR3 loop: CASSLPGQGMGGELFF. For the CDR3, the DNA is TGTGCCAGCAGCTTACCGGGACAGGGGATGGGCGGGGAGCTGTTTTTT.

This chain connects TRBV13 to TRBJ2-1; 9 bases map to TRBD2. This CDR3 is built from 17 residues. The V gene's germline CDR1 is PRHDT and CDR2 FYEKMQ (reference sequence). J gave up 6 bases and V 4 bases, and 13 bases lay outside the gene matches. The CDR3 DNA reads as TGTGCCAGCAGCTCCCCATGGGCGGGAGGGTTGAGCAATGAGCAGTTCTTC. Encoded protein: CASSSPWAGGLSNEQFF.

The genes are TRBV9 and TRBJ2-3; D not certain. The length of the CDR3 is 15 residues. Germline V gene sequence: CDR1 SGDLS, CDR2 YYNGEE. The V gene lost 0 bases and the J gene lost 0 bases, with 8 bases spanning the gap. The CDR3 DNA sequence: TGTGCCAGCAGCGTAGATGCAGGCAGCACAGATACGCAGTATTTT. Translated: CASSVDAGSTDTQYF.

V gene TRBV19 combines with J gene TRBJ1-6; D is possibly TRBD1 (6 bases). The ends were cut back, 11 bases at V and 2 bases at J, with 13 bases in the middle. There are 14 residues in the CDR3. Germline values: CDR1 LNHDA, CDR2 SQIVND (reference sequence). The CDR3 reads CASEGGPYNSPLHF. The DNA of the CDR3 is TGTGCCTCCGAGGGGGGCCCCTATAATTCACCCCTCCACTTT.

The chain couples TRBV4-1 to TRBJ2-5, with D perhaps matching TRBD1 or TRBD2 (6 bases each). CDR1 is MGHRA, CDR2 YSYEKL, per germline. The CDR3 has 16 residues. Deletions cut 1 base from V and 4 bases from J, with 16 bases between. CDR3 in DNA: TGCGCCAGCAGCCAAGCTCACGGGGGCTGGGCAGAGACCCAGTACTTC. Amino acids: CASSQAHGGWAETQYF.

This rearrangement joins TRBV19 to TRBJ2-4; D is unresolved. V shed 5 bases and J shed 10 bases, with 18 bases lying between them. CDR1 LNHDA and CDR2 SQIVND come from the germline V gene (reference sequence). The CDR3 has 14 amino acids. The CDR3 nucleotides read TGTGCCAGTAGTTCTTTAGGCTCCCGGCGGATTCAGTACTTC. Its translation is CASSSLGSRRIQYF. The whole variable domain, filled in from reference TRBV19 and TRBJ2-4, reads DGGITQSPKYLFRKEGQNVTLSCEQNLNHDAMYWYRQDPGQGLRLIYYSQIVNDFQKGDIAEGYSVSREKKESFPLTVTSAQKNPTAFYLCASSSLGSRRIQYFGAGTRLSVL.

The chain is built from TRBV9 and TRBJ1-2, with TRBD1 matching 9 bases. V lost 2 bases and J lost 2; bases outside the gene matches: 10. Looked up from germline, CDR1 is SGDLS and CDR2 is YYNGEE. There are 17 residues in the CDR3. CDR3 DNA: TGTGCCAGCAGCGTCGCCACCTCCGGGACAGGGAACTATGGCTACACCTTC. This translates into CASSVATSGTGNYGYTF.

The gene calls are TRBV27 and TRBJ2-7, with 7 bases identical to TRBD1. Per germline, CDR1 MNHEY and CDR2 SMNVEV (reference sequence). The V and J ends lost 3 bases and 1 base, in that order; junction bases with no gene match: 6. The CDR3 is 15 residues long. In nucleotides, the CDR3 is TGTGCCAGCAGTTTGAGGGGGCGCTATTCCTACGAGCAGTACTTC. It specifies CASSLRGRYSYEQYF.

The V gene is TRBV5-5, the J gene TRBJ1-4; 7 positions agree with TRBD1. The CDR3 contains 16 residues. From germline, CDR1 is SGHKS and CDR2 YYEKEE (reference sequence). Germline trimming cut 4 bases from V and 5 bases from J; bases unmatched to any gene: 11. CDR3 DNA: TGTGCCAGCAGCCTTGAACCCCAGGGGGGGAATGAAAAACTGTTTTTT. It translates to CASSLEPQGGNEKLFF.

CDR3 in amino acids: CSARGGRSNTEAFF. CDR3 in DNA: TGCAGCGCCCGGGGTGGACGGAGTAACACTGAAGCTTTCTTT. The chain links TRBV29-1 to TRBJ1-1, with D unclear. Trimming cost V 7 bases and J 2 bases, with 17 bases left between them. CDR3 length: 14 amino acids. Germline CDR1 SQVTM, CDR2 ANQGSEA.

The chain has TRBV7-9 and TRBJ2-2; perhaps D is TRBD1 or TRBD2 (5 bases each). V was trimmed by 0 bases and J by 9 bases, leaving 14 bases between them. This CDR3 region has 15 residues. CDR1 is SEHNR and CDR2 is FQNEAQ in the germline V gene (reference sequence). CDR3 sequence: CASSLASVGVRELFF. The CDR3, as DNA: TGTGCCAGCAGCTTAGCAAGCGTGGGGGTCAGGGAGCTGTTTTTT.

The chain employs TRBV19 and TRBJ2-3; TRBD2 matches at 9 bases. The CDR3 extends over 15 amino acids. CDR1 and CDR2 from the germline V gene are LNHDA and SQIVND (reference sequence). After removal of 1 base from V and 8 bases from J, the junction contained 7 bases not matched to a gene. The CDR3 bases are TGTGCCAGTAGTATAGGCGGCGGGGGGGCGGCTACGCAGTATTTT. Its translation: CASSIGGGGAATQYF.

There are a few counts of this clone. The chain uses TRBV2 and TRBJ2-5; 7 nucleotides match TRBD2. V lost 3 bases and J lost 7; bases outside the gene matches: 11. Germline CDR1 and CDR2: SNHLY and FYNNEI. The CDR3 extends over 15 amino acids. The DNA for the CDR3 is TGTGCCAGCAGTGAGGCGTCGGGGGGAGAGGGGACCCAGTACTTC. This sequence encodes CASSEASGGEGTQYF.

As for this clone: The junction shows a germline mismatch at one end, possibly a read error. The chain links TRBV5-4 to TRBJ1-2; 7 bases are a match to TRBD1. The length of the CDR3 is 17 residues. Per the germline V gene, CDR1 is SGHNT and CDR2 is YYREEE (reference sequence). CDR3 coding DNA: TGCGCCAGCAGCCAAGATCTGGGACAGCGCCATGGGTATGGCTACACCTTC. This codes for CASSQDLGQRHGYGYTF.

The rearrangement links TRBV13 to TRBJ2-7, with D unresolved. The CDR3 contains 11 residues. Germline CDR1 is PRHDT and CDR2 is FYEKMQ (reference sequence). V lost 2 bases to trimming and J lost 7 bases, with 6 bases between them. CDR3 sequence reads: CASSLKGEQYF. In DNA form, the CDR3 reads TGTGCCAGCAGCTTAAAAGGGGAGCAGTACTTC.